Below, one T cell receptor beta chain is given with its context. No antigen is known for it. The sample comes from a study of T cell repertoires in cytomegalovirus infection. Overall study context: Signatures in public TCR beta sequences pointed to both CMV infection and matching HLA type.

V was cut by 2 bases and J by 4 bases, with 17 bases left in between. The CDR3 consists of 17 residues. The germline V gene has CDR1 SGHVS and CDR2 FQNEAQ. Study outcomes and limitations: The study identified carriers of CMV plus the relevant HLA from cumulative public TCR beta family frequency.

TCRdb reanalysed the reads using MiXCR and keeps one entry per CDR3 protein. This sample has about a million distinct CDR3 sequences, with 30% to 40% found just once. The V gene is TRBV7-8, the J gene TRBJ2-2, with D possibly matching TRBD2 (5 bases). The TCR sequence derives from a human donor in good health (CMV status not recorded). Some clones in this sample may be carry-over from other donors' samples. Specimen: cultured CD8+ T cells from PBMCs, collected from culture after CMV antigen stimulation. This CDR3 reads CASSLSSAGLFTGELFF. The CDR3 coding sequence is TGTGCCAGCAGCTTATCATCGGCAGGACTGTTCACCGGGGAGCTGTTTTTT.